Each of the 28 T cell receptor beta chains below was sequenced from the same sample in a study of blood T cell repertoires in COVID-19. TCRdb's copy holds only in-frame clones and misses some; the assay was immunoSEQ multiplex PCR. The sample has about 100,000 clones, 70% to 90% seen once; the top ten hold 13%. The sequencing sample was made of peripheral blood. These receptors came from a man over 45 with active or convalescent COVID-19.

This clone was found a few times. The gene calls are TRBV4-1 and TRBJ2-5; 9 nucleotides match TRBD2. The CDR3 contains 16 residues. Germline CDR1 reads MGHRA; CDR2 reads YSYEKL. V shed 0 bases and J 5 bases; nucleotides not matched to a gene: 7. For the CDR3, the DNA is TGCGCCAGCAGCCAAGATCCCGCGGGAGGGCGTGAGACCCAGTACTTC. This sequence encodes CASSQDPAGGRETQYF.

This clone was found a few times. This chain connects TRBV19 to TRBJ1-2; TRBD1 matches at 9 bases. Losses at the gene ends were 7 bases for V and 6 bases for J; bases not matched to a gene: 15. This CDR3 is 16 amino acids long. Germline CDR1 is LNHDA and CDR2 is SQIVND (reference sequence). As DNA, the CDR3 is TGTGCCAGTACCGTCCCAGGGGACAGGGACCGAGATGGCTACACCTTC. This sequence encodes CASTVPGDRDRDGYTF.

This rearrangement joins TRBV11-3 to TRBJ2-1; TRBD2 matches at 9 bases. Trimming took 0 bases from V and 12 from J; bases not matched to a gene: 0. The germline V gene has CDR1 SGHNT and CDR2 YENEEA. The CDR3 has 12 amino acids. The CDR3 loop is CASSLEAGGQFF. The CDR3 region has the DNA TGTGCCAGCAGCTTAGAAGCGGGAGGGCAGTTCTTC.

Written as DNA, the CDR3 is TGTGCCAGCAGTCCTAGCGGACCATTCCACGAGCAGTACTTC. Residues: CASSPSGPFHEQYF. V gene TRBV5-4 combines with J gene TRBJ2-7, with 7 bases fitting TRBD2. J lost 5 bases, V lost 5 bases, and 10 bases had no gene match. The CDR3 is made up of 14 amino acids. Per the germline V gene, CDR1 is SGHNT and CDR2 is YYREEE (reference sequence).

The V gene is TRBV14, the J gene TRBJ1-2; the D is unclear. Germline assignment: CDR1 SGHDN and CDR2 FVKESK. CDR3 length: 15 amino acids. V lost 0 bases and J 4 bases, leaving 12 bases between the germline ends. This chain's CDR3 is CASSQDLVHRYGYTF. The CDR3 DNA is TGTGCCAGCAGCCAAGATCTTGTACACCGCTATGGCTACACCTTC.

The chain recombines TRBV7-2 with TRBJ2-1, with 14 bases matching TRBD2. Germline CDR1 is SGHTA and CDR2 is FQGNSA. The trim removed 5 bases at V and 13 bases at J, leaving 10 bases unmatched. CDR3 length: 15 residues. CDR3 DNA sequence: TGTGCCAGCAGCCCTCCGGGACTAGCGGGAGCGCGTCAGTTCTTC. Its translation: CASSPPGLAGARQFF.

For this clone: The same CDR3 is also encoded by other DNA sequences in this sample. V and J are TRBV12-3 or TRBV12-4 and TRBJ2-5; maybe TRBD2 (7 bases). The CDR3 runs to 13 residues. Trimming shortened V by 4 bases and J by 5 bases, and 11 bases separated the two germline ends. In DNA form, the CDR3 reads TGTGCCAGCAGTTGGGGGGGCCGGGAGACCCAGTACTTC. Translated: CASSWGGRETQYF.

The chain has TRBV3-1 (or the pseudogene TRBV3-2) and TRBJ2-4; perhaps TRBD2 as D (6 bases). Trimming removed 0 bases from V and 1 base from J, with 13 bases in between. This CDR3 contains 17 residues. Germline CDR1 and CDR2: LGHDT and YNNKEL (reference sequence). The CDR3 DNA is TGTGCCAGCAGCCAAGAGGGAGAGGGGAGGGCCAAAAACATTCAGTACTTC. This gives the protein CASSQEGEGRAKNIQYF.

The chain recombines TRBV6-5 with TRBJ2-2; D perhaps matches TRBD1 (6 bases). Germline V CDR1 and CDR2: MNHEY, SVGAGI. CDR3 length: 15 residues. Trimming shortened V by 5 bases and J by 0 bases, and 10 bases separated the two germline ends. CDR3 in amino acids: CASSTGDTNTGELFF. CDR3 nucleotides: TGTGCCAGCAGTACCGGGGACACGAACACCGGGGAGCTGTTTTTT.

This chain uses TRBV24-1 with TRBJ2-1, with a weak D call TRBD1 (7 bases). The CDR3 runs to 16 residues. V gave up 5 bases and J gave up 1 base, with 14 bases separating them. Germline V gene sequence: CDR1 KGHDR, CDR2 SFDVKD. The CDR3 here is CATSVRGERSYNEQFF. The CDR3 DNA is TGTGCCACCAGTGTCAGGGGGGAAAGGTCCTACAATGAGCAGTTCTTC.

The gene calls are TRBV29-1 and TRBJ2-5; 8 positions match TRBD1. The CDR3 extends over 12 amino acids. V lost 7 bases, J lost 3 bases, and 4 bases stayed unmatched. CDR1 and CDR2 (germline): SQVTM, ANQGSEA. CDR3 in amino acids: CSGGQGEETQYF. The CDR3 DNA sequence: TGCAGCGGAGGACAGGGCGAAGAGACCCAGTACTTC.

The V gene is TRBV6-4, the J gene TRBJ2-2; maybe TRBD1 (5 bases). This CDR3 has 12 amino acids. The ends were cut back, 6 bases at V and 4 bases at J, with 6 bases in the middle. Germline assignment: CDR1 MRHNA and CDR2 SNTAGT. The CDR3 DNA is TGTGCCAGCAGGGGGCCCACCGGGGAGCTGTTTTTT. Residues: CASRGPTGELFF.

J is TRBJ1-2 and V is TRBV10-3, with 7 bases identical to TRBD1. CDR3 length equals 13 residues. Germline lookup yields CDR1 ENHRY and CDR2 SYGVKD. The V gene end was trimmed by 11 bases and the J gene end by 8 bases; junction bases not matched to a gene: 14. CDR3 residues: CASQPDRAGGYTF. In DNA form, the CDR3 reads TGTGCCTCCCAACCCGACAGGGCTGGAGGCTACACCTTC.

The chain combines TRBV2 with TRBJ2-7; 11 bases are a match to TRBD2. Germline V lookup: CDR1 SNHLY, CDR2 FYNNEI. The CDR3 sequence is 15 residues long. Germline trimming cut 6 bases from V and 7 bases from J; bases unmatched to any gene: 11. The CDR3 sequence: CASSQLAGVAREQYF. The DNA of the CDR3 is TGTGCCAGCAGCCAACTAGCGGGAGTGGCTCGGGAGCAGTACTTC.

This chain links TRBV19 with TRBJ1-1, with 8 bases matching TRBD1. The V and J ends lost 3 bases and 1 base, in that order; junction bases with no gene match: 1. Per the germline V gene, CDR1 is LNHDA and CDR2 is SQIVND (reference sequence). CDR3 size: 14 residues. DNA for the CDR3: TGTGCCAGTAGTATCGGACAGGGGAACACTGAAGCTTTCTTT. It translates to CASSIGQGNTEAFF. Together with reference TRBV19 and TRBJ1-1, the CDR3 gives the full variable domain: DGGITQSPKYLFRKEGQNVTLSCEQNLNHDAMYWYRQDPGQGLRLIYYSQIVNDFQKGDIAEGYSVSREKKESFPLTVTSAQKNPTAFYLCASSIGQGNTEAFFGQGTRLTVV.

The V gene is TRBV15, the J gene TRBJ1-1; D unresolved. CDR1 and CDR2 (germline): LNHNV, YYDKDF (reference sequence). V was shortened by 0 bases and J by 5 bases, with 13 bases between the two germline ends. The CDR3 length is 15 residues. CDR3 loop: CATSRDPISTTEAFF. DNA for the CDR3: TGTGCCACCAGCAGAGATCCTATATCCACTACTGAAGCTTTCTTT.

This chain uses TRBV2 with TRBJ2-4, with D possibly TRBD1 on 6 matching bases. The CDR3 consists of 16 residues. The germline CDR1 and CDR2 sequences are SNHLY and FYNNEI. Trimming pared 8 bases from V and 1 base from J, leaving 18 bases between. Written as DNA, the CDR3 is TGTGCCAGCCGGGGAGCGCTTCAGGGGGCCAAAAACATTCAGTACTTC. Its translation: CASRGALQGAKNIQYF.

The chain joins TRBV6-5 to TRBJ1-1, with a possible D match to TRBD1 (5 bases). CDR1 is MNHEY, CDR2 SVGAGI, per germline. Trimming pared 2 bases from V and 4 bases from J, leaving 14 bases between. The CDR3 sequence is 15 residues long. The CDR3 DNA reads TGTGCCAGCAGTTACCGGGGGGTGACCGCCACTGAAGCTTTCTTT. Its protein product is CASSYRGVTATEAFF.

The chain is built from TRBV6-5 and TRBJ1-4; 8 positions agree with TRBD1. Losses at the gene ends were 6 bases for V and 7 bases for J; bases not matched to a gene: 10. Germline values: CDR1 MNHEY, CDR2 SVGAGI. The CDR3 runs 15 residues. DNA of the CDR3: TGTGCCAGCAGAACTCTTTCCGGACAGGGTGAAAAACTGTTTTTT. It encodes CASRTLSGQGEKLFF.

The genes are TRBV7-2 and TRBJ1-2; tentatively, D is TRBD1 (6 bases). The CDR3 has 15 residues. Trimming removed 1 base at V and 8 bases at J, with 17 bases between. Germline V gene data show CDR1 as SGHTA and CDR2 as FQGNSA. The CDR3 protein is CASSLGVPGGKGYTF. The CDR3, as DNA: TGTGCCAGCAGCTTAGGGGTACCGGGGGGCAAAGGCTACACCTTC.

This rearrangement joins TRBV2 to TRBJ2-1; 9 nucleotides line up with TRBD2. Per the germline V gene, CDR1 is SNHLY and CDR2 is FYNNEI. The V segment lost 7 bases and the J segment 6 bases; nucleotides outside the gene matches: 13. The CDR3 totals 16 residues. The chain's CDR3 is CASIRTLAGVVNEQFF. DNA of the CDR3: TGTGCCAGCATTCGGACTTTAGCGGGAGTAGTCAATGAGCAGTTCTTC.

This clone was observed once. The V call is TRBV30, the J call TRBJ1-6; 8 bases map to TRBD1. Unmatched junction bases numbered 2, after V lost 1 base and J lost 9 bases. Germline V gene data show CDR1 as GTSNPN and CDR2 as SVGIG (reference sequence). The CDR3 sequence is 13 residues long. CDR3 loop: CAWSGTGFSPLHF. CDR3 coding DNA: TGTGCCTGGAGTGGGACAGGGTTTTCACCCCTCCACTTT. Supplemented by reference TRBV30 and TRBJ1-6, the full variable domain reads SQTIHQWPATLVQPVGSPLSLECTVEGTSNPNLYWYRQAAGRGLQLLFYSVGIGQISSEVPQNLSASRPQDRQFILSSKKLLLSDSGFYLCAWSGTGFSPLHFGNGTRLTVT.

This chain connects TRBV28 to TRBJ1-4, with a possible D match to TRBD1 (5 bases). The germline V gene has CDR1 MDHEN and CDR2 SYDVKM. The V and J ends lost 3 bases and 0 bases respectively, with 14 bases between them. This CDR3 spans 17 amino acids. CDR3 nucleotide sequence: TGTGCCAGCAGTTTGCCGGGGACTGCTGCAACTAATGAAAAACTGTTTTTT. Translated: CASSLPGTAATNEKLFF.

This clone was counted many times. This chain links TRBV6-6 with TRBJ2-1; 8 bases fit TRBD2. The CDR3 covers 15 residues. V gave up 5 bases and J gave up 4 bases; unmatched junction bases: 7. CDR1 is MNHNY, CDR2 SVGAGI, per germline (reference sequence). DNA for the CDR3: TGTGCCAGCAGTCAATCTAGCGGGCCTTACAATGAGCAGTTCTTC. This gives the protein CASSQSSGPYNEQFF.

This sequence joins TRBV5-5 and TRBJ2-1, with TRBD1 identical over 7 bases. This CDR3 is built from 14 residues. With V trimmed by 3 bases and J by 3 bases, 3 bases remained unmatched. CDR1 is SGHKS, CDR2 YYEKEE, per germline (reference sequence). This chain's CDR3 is CASSSRTGYNEQFF. In DNA, the CDR3 is TGTGCCAGCAGCTCTCGGACAGGCTACAATGAGCAGTTCTTC.

The rearrangement links TRBV10-1 to TRBJ2-1, with D possibly TRBD1 on 6 matching bases. The CDR3 is 15 amino acids. Germline assignment: CDR1 WNHNN and CDR2 SYGVQD (reference sequence). Trimming pared 5 bases from V and 0 bases from J, leaving 11 bases between. The CDR3 sequence: CASSPDRSSYNEQFF. CDR3 DNA sequence: TGCGCCAGCAGTCCCGACAGGAGCTCCTACAATGAGCAGTTCTTC.

This clone was counted only a few times. The gene calls are TRBV2 and TRBJ1-5; the D gene is possibly TRBD1 (5 bases). V shed 6 bases and J shed 9 bases, with 15 bases lying between them. The CDR3 covers 13 residues. CDR1 SNHLY and CDR2 FYNNEI come from the germline V gene. CDR3 sequence (DNA): TGTGCCAGCAGAGGGGCCTCCGTCGGGCCCCAGCATTTT. This sequence encodes CASRGASVGPQHF.

V and J are TRBV19 and TRBJ1-5; the D gene is possibly TRBD1 (5 bases). V shed 5 bases and J shed 5 bases, with 13 bases lying between them. The length of the CDR3 is 14 residues. The germline gives CDR1 LNHDA, CDR2 SQIVND (reference sequence). The CDR3 here is CASSLGGDYQPQHF. The CDR3 DNA is TGTGCCAGTAGTCTCGGCGGGGACTATCAGCCCCAGCATTTT.